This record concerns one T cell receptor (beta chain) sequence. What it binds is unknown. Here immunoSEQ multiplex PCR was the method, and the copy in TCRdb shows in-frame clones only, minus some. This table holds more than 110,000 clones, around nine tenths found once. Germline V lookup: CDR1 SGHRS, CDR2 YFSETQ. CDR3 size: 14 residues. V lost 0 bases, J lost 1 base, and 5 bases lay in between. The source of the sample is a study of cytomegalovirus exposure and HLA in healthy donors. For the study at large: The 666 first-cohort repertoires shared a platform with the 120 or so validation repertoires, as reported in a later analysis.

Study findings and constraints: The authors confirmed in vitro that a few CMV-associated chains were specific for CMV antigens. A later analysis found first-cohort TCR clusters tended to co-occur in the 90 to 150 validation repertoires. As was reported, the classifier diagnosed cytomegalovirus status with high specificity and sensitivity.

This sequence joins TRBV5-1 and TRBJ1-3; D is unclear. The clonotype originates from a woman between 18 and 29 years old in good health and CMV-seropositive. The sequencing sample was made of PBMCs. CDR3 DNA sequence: TGCGCCAGCAGCTTGGGCAGTTCTGGAAACACCATATATTTT. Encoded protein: CASSLGSSGNTIYF.